This record covers a single T cell receptor (beta chain). This specimen comes from a study of blood T cell repertoires in COVID-19. For the study at large: There were acute and convalescent COVID-19 samples, and they came from the United States, Italy and Spain. Sources were T cells, B-cell-depleted T cells, or PBMCs; the material itself was cDNA or gDNA.

Source study methods: It was from reference gene primer amplification that nucleated cell counts were estimated. Only in-frame clones appear in the TCRdb table, and some are missing; sequencing was by immunoSEQ multiplex PCR. The V and J calls and clone size are taken from that table; D and trimming were inferred from the DNA. The data contain about 190,000 clones, over 75% of them singletons. Per the germline V gene, CDR1 is SGHDT and CDR2 is YYEEEE. Unmatched junction bases numbered 8, after V lost 4 bases and J lost 10 bases. This CDR3 spans 14 amino acids. The sample comprised peripheral blood. The chain recombines TRBV5-6 with TRBJ1-6; 7 bases fit TRBD1. This clonotype was sampled from a woman aged 80 or over with active or convalescent COVID-19. CDR3 sequence: CASSPTGSYSPLHF. CDR3 nucleotide sequence: TGTGCCAGCAGCCCGACAGGGTCCTACTCACCCCTCCACTTT. Full variable domain (rest looked up from reference TRBV5-6 and TRBJ1-6): DAGVTQSPTHLIKTRGQQVTLRCSPKSGHDTVSWYQQALGQGPQFIFQYYEEEERQRGNFPDRFSGHQFPNYSSELNVNALLLGDSALYLCASSPTGSYSPLHFGNGTRLTVT.